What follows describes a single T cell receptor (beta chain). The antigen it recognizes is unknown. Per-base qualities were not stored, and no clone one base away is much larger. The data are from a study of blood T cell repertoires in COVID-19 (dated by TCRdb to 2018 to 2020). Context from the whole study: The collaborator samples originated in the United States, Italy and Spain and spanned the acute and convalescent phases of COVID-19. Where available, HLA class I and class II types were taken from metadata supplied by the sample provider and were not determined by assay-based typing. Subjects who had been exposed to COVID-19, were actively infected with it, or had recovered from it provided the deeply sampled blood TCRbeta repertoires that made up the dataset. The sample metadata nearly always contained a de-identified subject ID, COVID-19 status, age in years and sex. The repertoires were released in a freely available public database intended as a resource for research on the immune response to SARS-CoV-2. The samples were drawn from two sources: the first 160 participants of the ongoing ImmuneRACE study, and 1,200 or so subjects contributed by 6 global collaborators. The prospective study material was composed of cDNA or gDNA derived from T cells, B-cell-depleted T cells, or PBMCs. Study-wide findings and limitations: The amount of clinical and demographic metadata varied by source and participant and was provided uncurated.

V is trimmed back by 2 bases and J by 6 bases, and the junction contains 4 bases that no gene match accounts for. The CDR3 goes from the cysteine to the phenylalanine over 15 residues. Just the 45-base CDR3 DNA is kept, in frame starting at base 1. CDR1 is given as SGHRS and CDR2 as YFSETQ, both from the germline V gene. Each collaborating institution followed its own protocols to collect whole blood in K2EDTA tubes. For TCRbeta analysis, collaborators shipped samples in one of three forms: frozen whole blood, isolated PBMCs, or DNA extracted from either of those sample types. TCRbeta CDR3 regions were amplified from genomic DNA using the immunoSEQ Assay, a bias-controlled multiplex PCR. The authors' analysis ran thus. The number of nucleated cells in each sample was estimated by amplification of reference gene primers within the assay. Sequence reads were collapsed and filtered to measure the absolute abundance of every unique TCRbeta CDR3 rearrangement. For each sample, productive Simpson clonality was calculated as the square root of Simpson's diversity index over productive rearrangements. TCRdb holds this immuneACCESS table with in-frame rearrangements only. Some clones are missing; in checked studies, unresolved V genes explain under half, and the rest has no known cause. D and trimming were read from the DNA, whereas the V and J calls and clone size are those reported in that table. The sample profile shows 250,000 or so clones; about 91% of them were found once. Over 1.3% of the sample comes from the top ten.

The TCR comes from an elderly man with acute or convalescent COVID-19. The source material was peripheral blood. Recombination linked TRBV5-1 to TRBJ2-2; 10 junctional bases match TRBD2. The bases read TGCGCCAGCAGCTTACTAGCGGGAAGGGCCGGGGAGCTGTTTTTT. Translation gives CASSLLAGRAGELFF.